This T cell receptor (beta chain) derives from a study of T cells in Graves' hyperthyroidism and ophthalmopathy. Notes on the study in general: The model's output predicted ophthalmopathy at a median of around 7 months prior to onset.

The CDR3 regions of TCR beta were amplified from RNA transcripts. First-round RT-PCR of the TCR CDR3 relied on the HTBI primer set. TCRdb called the multiplex PCR reads again in MiXCR, with one record for every CDR3 protein. Here the sample spans 380,000 or so distinct CDR3 sequences, 13% being singletons. This clonotype was recorded a few times. Its matching antigen is unknown. With a duration under 2 months, the hyperthyroidism was newly diagnosed in patients aged 18 to 65. It was around 10 ml of fresh peripheral blood that supplied the PBMCs. Unmatched junction bases numbered 11, after V lost 0 bases and J lost 1 base. The CDR3 contains 18 residues. Germline V gives CDR1 SGDLS, CDR2 YYNGEE.

The sequence was collected from a man younger than 45 with Graves' hyperthyroidism that later progressed to Graves' ophthalmopathy. V usage is TRBV9 and J usage is TRBJ2-3, with 7 bases aligning to TRBD2. The sequenced sample was blood. This chain's CDR3 is CASSVDSGGLLRTDTQYF. CDR3 nucleotide sequence: TGTGCCAGCAGCGTAGACAGTGGGGGACTACTTCGCACAGATACGCAGTATTTT. The full variable domain, its missing parts supplied by reference TRBV9 and TRBJ2-3, is DSGVTQTPKHLITATGQRVTLRCSPRSGDLSVYWYQQSLDQGLQFLIQYYNGEERAKGNILERFSAQQFPDLHSELNLSSLELGDSALYFCASSVDSGGLLRTDTQYFGPGTRLTVL.